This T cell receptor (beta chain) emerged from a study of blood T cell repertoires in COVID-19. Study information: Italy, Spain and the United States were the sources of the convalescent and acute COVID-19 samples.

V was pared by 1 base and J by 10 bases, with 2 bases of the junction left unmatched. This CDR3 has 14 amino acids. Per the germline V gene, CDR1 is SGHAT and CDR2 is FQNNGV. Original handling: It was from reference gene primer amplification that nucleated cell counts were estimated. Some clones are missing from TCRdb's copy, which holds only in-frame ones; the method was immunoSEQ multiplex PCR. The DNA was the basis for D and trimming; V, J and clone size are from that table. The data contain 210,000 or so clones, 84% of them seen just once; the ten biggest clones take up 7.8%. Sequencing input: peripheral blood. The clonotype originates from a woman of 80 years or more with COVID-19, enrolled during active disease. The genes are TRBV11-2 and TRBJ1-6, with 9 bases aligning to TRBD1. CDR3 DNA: TGTGCCAGCAGCTTAGCAGGGACAGGGTCACCCCTCCACTTT. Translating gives CASSLAGTGSPLHF.